The sequence of this TCR beta chain was determined in a study of Graves' ophthalmopathy and Graves' hyperthyroidism. Amplified material comprised TCR beta CDR3 regions derived from RNA transcripts. RT-PCR was first run with HTBI primers, then multiplex PCR in a second round. MiXCR, run by TCRdb on the multiplex PCR reads, gives a single entry per CDR3 protein. The data hold under 400,000 distinct CDR3 sequences, with about 17% observed a single time. This clonotype was detected ten times or more. Its antigen is currently unknown. Whole-study findings and limits: Between ophthalmopathy and stable hyperthyroidism, a 13-signature model drew a separation with about 85% sensitivity and over 80% specificity. Most expanded thyroid clonotypes above 0.001 frequency also appeared in blood.

Certain patients, namely those with other autoimmune diseases, uncontrolled infections, pregnancy or lactation, were excluded. This CDR3 is 17 amino acids long. Germline V gene lookup returns CDR1 SGHVS and CDR2 FQNEAQ. V gave up 4 bases and J gave up 3 bases, with 19 bases separating them. What was sequenced was peripheral blood. The receptor comes from an adult man with Graves' ophthalmopathy. This chain connects TRBV7-8 to TRBJ1-5; D perhaps matches TRBD1 (6 bases). The CDR3, as DNA: TGTGCCAGCAGCTCCAAAAGGTTTCAGGGGAACAATCAGCCCCAGCATTTT. It is translated as CASSSKRFQGNNQPQHF.